This TCR beta chain is from a study of blood T cells in healthy people across ages. The V end lost 1 base, the J end lost 3 bases, and 9 bases lay between the germline ends. CDR1 and CDR2 (germline): DFQATT, SNEGSKA (reference sequence). This CDR3 spans 13 amino acids. This clonotype was seen more than once but under ten times. PBMCs were isolated at a quantity of at least 6.5 million per sample. A sample-barcoded 5' primer and a J-beta primer mix were used in a second PCR of roughly 7 to 11 cycles. TCRdb reanalysed the 5' RACE reads using MiXCR and keeps one entry per CDR3 protein. The sample shows roughly 1,500,000 distinct CDR3 sequences, around 42% of them seen only once.

The chain joins TRBV20-1 to TRBJ2-5; D possibly corresponds to TRBD1 (6 bases). Material for sequencing was blood. This clonotype originated in a woman in her late teens or twenties in good health. CDR3 region: CSARVEGEETQYF. CDR3 nucleotides: TGCAGTGCTAGAGTTGAGGGGGAAGAGACCCAGTACTTC.